This TCR beta chain was identified during a study of shared clonotypes between healthy human individuals. Only Caucasian adults living in Nashville, Tennessee made up the donor group. V shed 3 bases and J shed 5 bases, with 17 bases lying between them. The V gene's germline CDR1 is GTSNPN and CDR2 SVGIG (reference sequence). The CDR3 spans 14 residues. Deep level was the assay's run setting. When replicate PCRs were run on unsorted PBMC, they used around 290 ng DNA, about 30,000 T cell genomes. Profiling relied on immunoSEQ multiplex PCR, and the TCRdb table lists in-frame clones only, not all of them. The repertoire has about 460,000 clones, 60% to 80% of them found once; the top ten carry around 12%.

The origin of this receptor is a woman aged 40-49 years in good health. Some clones in this sample may be carry-over from other donors' samples. The sample comprised PBMCs. The chain couples TRBV30 to TRBJ2-7; D is unclear. Here the CDR3 reads CAWSLGRGNHEQYF. CDR3 nucleotides: TGTGCCTGGAGCCTCGGGCGAGGTAACCACGAGCAGTACTTC.